This entry lists 18 T cell receptor beta chains sequenced from one sample in a study of cytomegalovirus exposure and HLA in healthy donors (dated by TCRdb to between 2016 and 2019). Libraries came from the immunoSEQ multiplex PCR assay. The multiplex PCR relied on a mix of 60 forward primers for TCR Vbeta segments and 13 reverse primers for TCR Jbeta segments. The source is immuneACCESS, and TCRdb retained only in-frame sequences with V and J called. Part of the clones is not carried over; for the studies checked, unresolved V genes explain less than half of this, and the remainder is unexplained. This sample comprises fewer than 200,000 clones, around 80% of them detected only once. Approximately 1.5% of the sample belongs to the ten largest clones. Sequenced sample: PBMCs. These receptors all stem from a woman in her late teens or twenties in good health and CMV-seronegative.

The chain uses TRBV7-2 and TRBJ1-1; TRBD1 agrees at 8 bases. Trimming took 1 base from V and 5 from J; bases not matched to a gene: 12. The CDR3 sequence is 17 residues long. The germline V gene has CDR1 SGHTA and CDR2 FQGNSA. The CDR3 nucleotides are TGTGCCAGCAGCTTAGTGGCAGGGGGCGTCGTAGAAACTGAAGCTTTCTTT. Amino acids: CASSLVAGGVVETEAFF.

This chain uses TRBV6-5 with TRBJ2-5; perhaps TRBD1 as D (5 bases). This CDR3 is built from 13 residues. Per germline, CDR1 MNHEY and CDR2 SVGAGI. The V and J ends lost 0 bases and 3 bases respectively, with 5 bases between them. The CDR3 sequence: CASSYSTEETQYF. The CDR3 DNA sequence: TGTGCCAGCAGTTACTCGACAGAAGAGACCCAGTACTTC.

The V call is TRBV7-2, the J call TRBJ1-1; TRBD1 agrees at 9 bases. This CDR3 is 14 amino acids long. V shed 1 base, J shed 4 bases, and the junction held 1 base outside the gene matches. Looked up from germline, CDR1 is SGHTA and CDR2 is FQGNSA. CDR3 amino acids: CASSLGDRATEAFF. DNA for the CDR3: TGTGCCAGCAGCTTAGGGGACAGGGCCACTGAAGCTTTCTTT.

The chain uses TRBV9 and TRBJ1-5, with D possibly TRBD1 on 6 matching bases. Trimming pared 2 bases from V and 3 bases from J, leaving 9 bases between. This CDR3 spans 14 amino acids. Germline V gives CDR1 SGDLS, CDR2 YYNGEE. The CDR3 spells CASSVGQNNQPQHF. The DNA for the CDR3 is TGTGCCAGCAGCGTTGGACAGAACAATCAGCCCCAGCATTTT.

In its sample, this clone was seen once. The J gene is TRBJ1-2, the V gene TRBV19; no clear D gene. V lost 1 base and J 8 bases, leaving 11 bases between the germline ends. Germline V gene sequence: CDR1 LNHDA, CDR2 SQIVND (reference sequence). This CDR3 region has 13 residues. CDR3 protein: CASSIGATKGYTF. For the CDR3, the DNA is TGTGCCAGTAGTATAGGAGCGACCAAGGGCTACACCTTC.

The chain links TRBV11-2 to TRBJ2-7, with D tentatively TRBD2 (6 bases). This CDR3 comprises 14 residues. V was cut by 1 base and J by 2 bases, with 9 bases left in between. The V gene's germline CDR1 is SGHAT and CDR2 FQNNGV. CDR3 residues: CASSLGGGAYEQYV. The CDR3 DNA sequence: TGTGCCAGCAGCTTAGGGGGAGGTGCCTACGAGCAGTACGTC.

The rearrangement links TRBV10-3 to TRBJ2-3, with TRBD1 matching 7 bases. The junction had 4 bases not matched to a gene; V was cut back by 10 bases and J by 3 bases. CDR3 length: 12 amino acids. Germline lookup yields CDR1 ENHRY and CDR2 SYGVKD. CDR3 sequence: CATQQGTDTQYF. CDR3 DNA: TGTGCCACACAACAGGGGACAGATACGCAGTATTTT.

The rearrangement uses TRBV6-4 and TRBJ2-3, with a possible D match to TRBD1 (6 bases). V gave up 5 bases and J gave up 0 bases, with 12 bases separating them. The CDR3 totals 15 residues. CDR1 MRHNA and CDR2 SNTAGT come from the germline V gene. The CDR3 region is CASSSGQSSTDTQYF. In DNA form, the CDR3 reads TGTGCCAGCAGTTCGGGACAATCGAGCACAGATACGCAGTATTTT.

The chain links TRBV7-6 to TRBJ2-2, with TRBD2 identical over 12 bases. The CDR3 has 17 amino acids. From germline, CDR1 is SGHVS and CDR2 FNYEAQ. V was clipped by 1 base and J by 0 bases; unmatched bases: 0. CDR3 nucleotide sequence: TGTGCCAGCAGCTTAGGACTAGCGGGAGCGAACACCGGGGAGCTGTTTTTT. This translates into CASSLGLAGANTGELFF.

The chain uses TRBV11-2 and TRBJ2-2; no firm D call. Trimming pared 4 bases from V and 0 bases from J, leaving 9 bases between. The CDR3 runs to 15 residues. From germline, CDR1 is SGHAT and CDR2 FQNNGV. The CDR3 bases are TGTGCCAGCAGCTCACTCCTCGCGAACACCGGGGAGCTGTTTTTT. It is translated as CASSSLLANTGELFF.

The CDR3 coding sequence is TGCGCCAGCAGTGTAGAGCGGGACTACGAGCAGTACTTC. This encodes CASSVERDYEQYF. The chain is built from TRBV10-1 and TRBJ2-7, with TRBD2 matching over 7 bases. This CDR3 contains 13 residues. V shed 4 bases and J 3 bases; nucleotides not matched to a gene: 3. Germline CDR1 and CDR2: WNHNN and SYGVQD (reference sequence).

This clone was observed a handful of times. The gene calls are TRBV5-1 and TRBJ2-3, with 7 bases matching TRBD2. The V gene end was trimmed by 5 bases and the J gene end by 4 bases; junction bases not matched to a gene: 19. Per germline, CDR1 SGHRS and CDR2 YFSETQ. The CDR3 is made up of 18 amino acids. This CDR3 is CASSLGSTSVGKADTQYF. In nucleotides, the CDR3 is TGCGCCAGCAGTTTAGGTTCTACTAGCGTCGGAAAGGCAGATACGCAGTATTTT.

CDR3 sequence reads: CASSIVAGDNQPQHF. CDR3 DNA sequence: TGTGCCAGTAGTATAGTAGCAGGGGACAATCAGCCCCAGCATTTT. This chain joins TRBV19 and TRBJ1-5; TRBD1 might be the D (6 bases). V lost 1 base and J lost 3, with 10 bases in between. Germline CDR1 and CDR2: LNHDA and SQIVND (reference sequence). The CDR3 is 15 residues long.

This clone was detected a few times. This chain links TRBV10-3 with TRBJ2-7, with 9 bases lining up with TRBD1. Unmatched junction bases numbered 6, after V lost 8 bases and J lost 1 base. This CDR3 is 14 amino acids long. Germline V gives CDR1 ENHRY, CDR2 SYGVKD. The CDR3 spells CAIGWTGASYEQYF. The CDR3 DNA follows: TGTGCCATCGGCTGGACAGGGGCTTCCTACGAGCAGTACTTC.

The chain combines TRBV4-3 with TRBJ1-3, with a weak D call TRBD1 (5 bases). The V end lost 1 base, the J end lost 2 bases, and 18 bases lay between the germline ends. This CDR3 is 18 amino acids long. Germline CDR1 and CDR2: LGHNA and YSLEER. This CDR3 reads CASSQVYSGREAGNTIYF. CDR3 bases: TGCGCCAGCAGCCAAGTATATAGTGGCAGGGAGGCTGGAAACACCATATATTTT.

This rearrangement joins TRBV11-2 to TRBJ1-3; D may be TRBD1 (6 bases). This CDR3 contains 17 residues. The V gene lost 0 bases and the J gene lost 3 bases, with 15 bases spanning the gap. Germline V gives CDR1 SGHAT, CDR2 FQNNGV. This CDR3 reads CASSLEGWQGYGNTIYF. Written as DNA, the CDR3 is TGTGCCAGCAGCTTAGAGGGTTGGCAGGGGTATGGAAACACCATATATTTT.

Turning to this clone: A read error may account for a junction end that differs from germline. This chain connects TRBV7-8 to TRBJ1-4, with TRBD1 identical over 11 bases. There are 19 residues in the CDR3. Germline V gene sequence: CDR1 SGHVS, CDR2 FQNEAQ. The CDR3 region has the DNA TGTGCCAGCAACTTAGTAGGGACAGGGGGACCTGCAACTAATGAAAAACTGTTTTTT. It specifies CASNLVGTGGPATNEKLFF.

The V gene is TRBV4-1, the J gene TRBJ1-1; 7 bases are shared with TRBD1. The J segment lost 9 bases and the V segment lost 7 bases, leaving 11 bases of the junction unmatched. The CDR3 runs 13 residues. Germline V lookup: CDR1 MGHRA, CDR2 YSYEKL. CDR3 nucleotide sequence: TGCGCCAGCACCCCGTTGAGGGACAGTCAAGCTTTCTTT. This encodes CASTPLRDSQAFF.